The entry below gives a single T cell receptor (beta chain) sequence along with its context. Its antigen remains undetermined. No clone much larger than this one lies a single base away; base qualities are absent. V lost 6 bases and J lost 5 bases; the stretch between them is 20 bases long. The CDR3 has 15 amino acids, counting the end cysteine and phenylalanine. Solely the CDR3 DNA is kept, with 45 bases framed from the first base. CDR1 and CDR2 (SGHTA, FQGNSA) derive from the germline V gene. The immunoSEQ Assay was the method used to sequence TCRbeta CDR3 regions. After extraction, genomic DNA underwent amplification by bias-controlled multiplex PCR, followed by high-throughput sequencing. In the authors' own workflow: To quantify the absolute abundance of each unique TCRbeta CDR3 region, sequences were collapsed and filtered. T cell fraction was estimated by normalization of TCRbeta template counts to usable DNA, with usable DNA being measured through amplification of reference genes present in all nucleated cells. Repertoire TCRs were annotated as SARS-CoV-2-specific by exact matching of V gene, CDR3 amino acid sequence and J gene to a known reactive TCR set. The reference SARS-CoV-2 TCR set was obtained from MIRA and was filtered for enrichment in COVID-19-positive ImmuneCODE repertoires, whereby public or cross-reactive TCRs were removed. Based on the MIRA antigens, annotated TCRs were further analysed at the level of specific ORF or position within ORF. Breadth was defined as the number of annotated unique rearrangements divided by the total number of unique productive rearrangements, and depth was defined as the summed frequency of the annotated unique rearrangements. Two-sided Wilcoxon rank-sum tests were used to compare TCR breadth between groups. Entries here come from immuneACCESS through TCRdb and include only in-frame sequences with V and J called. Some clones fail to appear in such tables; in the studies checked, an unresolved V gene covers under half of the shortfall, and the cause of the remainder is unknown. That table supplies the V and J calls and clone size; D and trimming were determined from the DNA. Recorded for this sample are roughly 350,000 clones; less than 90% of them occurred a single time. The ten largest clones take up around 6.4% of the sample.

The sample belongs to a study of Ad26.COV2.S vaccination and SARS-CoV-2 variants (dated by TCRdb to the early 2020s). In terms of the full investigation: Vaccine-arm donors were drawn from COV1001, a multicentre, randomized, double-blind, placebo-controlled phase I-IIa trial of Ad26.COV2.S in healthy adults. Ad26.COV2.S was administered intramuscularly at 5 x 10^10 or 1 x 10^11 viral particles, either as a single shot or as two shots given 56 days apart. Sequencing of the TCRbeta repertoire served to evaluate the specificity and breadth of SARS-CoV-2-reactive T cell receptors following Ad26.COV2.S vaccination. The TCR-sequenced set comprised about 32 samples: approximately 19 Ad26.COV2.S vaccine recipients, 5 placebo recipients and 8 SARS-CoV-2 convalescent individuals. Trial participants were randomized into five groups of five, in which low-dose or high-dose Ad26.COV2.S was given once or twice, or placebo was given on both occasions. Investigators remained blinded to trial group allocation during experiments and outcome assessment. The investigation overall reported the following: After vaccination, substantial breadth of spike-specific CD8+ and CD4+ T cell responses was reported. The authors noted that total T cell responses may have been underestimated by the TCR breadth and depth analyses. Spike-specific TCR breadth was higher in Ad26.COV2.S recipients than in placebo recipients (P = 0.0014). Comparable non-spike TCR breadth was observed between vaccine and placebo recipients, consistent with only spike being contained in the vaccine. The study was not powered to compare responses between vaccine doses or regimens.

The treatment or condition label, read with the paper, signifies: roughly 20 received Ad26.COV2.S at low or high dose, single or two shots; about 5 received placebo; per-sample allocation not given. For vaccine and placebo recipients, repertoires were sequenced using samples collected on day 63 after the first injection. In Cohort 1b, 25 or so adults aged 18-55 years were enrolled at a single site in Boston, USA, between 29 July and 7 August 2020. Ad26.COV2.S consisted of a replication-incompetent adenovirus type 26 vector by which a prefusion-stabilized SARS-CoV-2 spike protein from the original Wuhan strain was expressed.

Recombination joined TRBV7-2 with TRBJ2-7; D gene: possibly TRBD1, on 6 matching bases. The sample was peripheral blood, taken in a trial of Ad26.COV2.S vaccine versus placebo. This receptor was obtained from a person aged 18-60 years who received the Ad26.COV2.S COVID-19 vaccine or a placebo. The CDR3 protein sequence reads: CASSPQGLEGDEQYF. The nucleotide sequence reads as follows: TGTGCCAGCAGTCCCCAGGGCCTAGAGGGGGACGAGCAGTACTTC.